The present T cell receptor (beta chain) was sequenced within a study of technical replicates of blood from several donors. CDR3 size: 13 residues. The V and J ends lost 6 bases and 6 bases respectively, with 12 bases between them. CDR1 MNHNY and CDR2 SVGAGI come from the germline V gene (reference sequence). Clones were sequenced by immunoSEQ multiplex PCR, and TCRdb holds only the in-frame ones, with some missing. The sample consists of around 90,000 clones, approximately 94% of them appearing once. The sample was T cells isolated from PBMCs. The V call is TRBV6-6, the J call TRBJ1-5; D remains unclear. This receptor was identified in a human donor in good health. The CDR3 region is CASSRPGGQPQHF. The CDR3 DNA follows: TGTGCCAGCAGCCGCCCAGGAGGTCAGCCCCAGCATTTT.